Below are 3 T cell receptor beta chains sequenced from a single sample in a study of blood T cell repertoires in COVID-19. The protocol was immunoSEQ multiplex PCR, while the TCRdb copy is restricted to in-frame clones and leaves out a portion. The data show 100,000 or so clones, roughly 89% seen once. Material: peripheral blood. These receptors all stem from a man between 70 and 80 years old with acute or convalescent COVID-19.

This sequence joins TRBV28 and TRBJ1-1; TRBD1 is a possible D gene (5 bases). There are 14 residues in the CDR3. Germline V gene data show CDR1 as MDHEN and CDR2 as SYDVKM. V lost 7 bases and J 3 bases, leaving 15 bases between the germline ends. The CDR3 sequence: CASKIGGIDTEAFF. The DNA for the CDR3 is TGTGCCAGCAAAATCGGGGGGATCGACACTGAAGCTTTCTTT.

The chain uses TRBV19 and TRBJ2-2; unclear D gene. This CDR3 has 13 amino acids. V dropped 3 bases and J dropped 7 bases, with 9 bases sitting between them. Germline V gene sequence: CDR1 LNHDA, CDR2 SQIVND (reference sequence). CDR3 region: CASSIPIGGELFF. In DNA form, the CDR3 reads TGTGCCAGTAGTATTCCCATCGGCGGGGAGCTGTTTTTT.

The chain links TRBV7-9 to TRBJ1-4; D unresolved. CDR1 and CDR2 from the germline V gene are SEHNR and FQNEAQ (reference sequence). This CDR3 spans 16 amino acids. Trimming took off 5 bases at V and 5 bases at J, with 18 bases between the two ends. In nucleotides, the CDR3 is TGTGCCAGCAGCCCACGAGGGAGACTTAACAATGAAAAACTGTTTTTT. This gives the protein CASSPRGRLNNEKLFF.